This T cell receptor beta chain was observed in a study of T cells in localized non-small cell lung cancer. Turning to this clone: Other DNA sequences in this specimen translate into the identical CDR3.

The repertoire was sequenced with immunoSEQ multiplex PCR; TCRdb's copy has only in-frame clones and lacks some. The sample yields approximately 41,000 clones, approximately 91% seen once. V was clipped by 1 base and J by 1 base, with 12 bases between them. The CDR3 spans 15 residues. Germline assignment: CDR1 SGHRS and CDR2 YFSETQ. The material was peripheral blood, obtained before any cancer treatment. The chain recombines TRBV5-1 with TRBJ2-7, with D tentatively TRBD2 (6 bases). The TCR sequence derives from a female donor aged 60 or older with stage I squamous cell lung carcinoma. CDR3 DNA sequence: TGCGCCAGCAGCTTGACGGGGGACGCTTCCTACGAGCAGTACTTC. Translating it yields CASSLTGDASYEQYF.